A single sample gave rise to the 27 T cell receptor beta chains below, sequenced in a study of cytomegalovirus exposure and HLA in healthy donors. Assay: immunoSEQ multiplex PCR; the TCRdb copy retains only in-frame clones and omits some. The top ten clones hold 1% to 1.4% of a sample with tens of thousands of clones, 85% to 95% of them seen once. The sample taken for sequencing was PBMCs. The origin of the receptors is a woman in her 30s in good health and CMV-seropositive.

V usage is TRBV11-3 and J usage is TRBJ2-3; the match to TRBD2 covers 15 bases. V shed 4 bases, J shed 6 bases, and the junction held 5 bases outside the gene matches. The V gene's germline CDR1 is SGHNT and CDR2 YENEEA. The CDR3 consists of 16 residues. The CDR3 nucleotides are TGTGCCAGCAGCTCAGGACTAGCGGGAGGGGCCGATACGCAGTATTTT. Its protein is CASSSGLAGGADTQYF.

The J gene is TRBJ2-1, the V gene TRBV28; no reliable D call. Deletions cut 6 bases from V and 7 bases from J, with 16 bases between. The CDR3 has 14 amino acids. The germline CDR1 and CDR2 sequences are MDHEN and SYDVKM. The chain's CDR3 is CASSRLISTNEQFF. CDR3 DNA sequence: TGTGCCAGCAGCCGCCTTATAAGTACTAATGAGCAGTTCTTC. Together with reference TRBV28 and TRBJ2-1, the CDR3 gives the full variable domain: DVKVTQSSRYLVKRTGEKVFLECVQDMDHENMFWYRQDPGLGLRLIYFSYDVKMKEKGDIPEGYSVSREKKERFSLILESASTNQTSMYLCASSRLISTNEQFFGPGTRLTVL.

This clone was counted once. The chain links TRBV9 to TRBJ1-5; TRBD1 is a possible D gene (6 bases). Trimming cost V 3 bases and J 4 bases, with 17 bases left between them. The germline V gene encodes CDR1 SGDLS and CDR2 YYNGEE. CDR3 length equals 16 residues. The CDR3 reads CASSAGGGGVNQPQHF. For the CDR3, the DNA is TGTGCCAGCAGCGCTGGGGGAGGGGGTGTTAATCAGCCCCAGCATTTT.

The genes are TRBV6-5 and TRBJ2-3; possible D gene TRBD1, 5 bases. Trimming removed 6 bases from V and 3 bases from J, with 13 bases in between. The CDR3 runs to 14 residues. In germline, CDR1 is MNHEY, CDR2 SVGAGI. CDR3 region: CASRRGFGTDTQYF. The CDR3 DNA is TGTGCCAGCAGAAGGGGTTTTGGTACAGATACGCAGTATTTT.

The rearrangement links TRBV5-6 to TRBJ1-2; TRBD1 matches 10 bases. The CDR3 length is 15 residues. V trimming: 5 bases; J trimming: 9 bases; junction bases outside the gene matches: 13. CDR1 SGHDT and CDR2 YYEEEE come from the germline V gene. Here the CDR3 DNA reads TGTGCCAGCAGTACTCGCGGGACAGGGGTTTTGAGCTACACCTTC. This translates into CASSTRGTGVLSYTF.

V and J are TRBV27 and TRBJ2-1, with 8 bases lining up with TRBD2. V lost 0 bases, J lost 5 bases, and 3 bases stayed unmatched. The CDR3 covers 15 residues. Germline CDR1 is MNHEY and CDR2 is SMNVEV (reference sequence). The CDR3 DNA reads TGTGCCAGCAGTTTATCTAGCGGGATTAACAATGAGCAGTTCTTC. Encoded protein: CASSLSSGINNEQFF.

The rearrangement uses TRBV7-6 and TRBJ1-2, with D tentatively TRBD1 (6 bases). Trimming stripped 4 bases from V and 8 bases from J, with 17 bases between. Per germline, CDR1 SGHVS and CDR2 FNYEAQ. The CDR3 is 14 residues long. The CDR3 bases are TGTGCCAGCAGCTCCTCTACAGGGAGGGGAGGCTACACCTTC. Its protein is CASSSSTGRGGYTF.

V usage is TRBV19 and J usage is TRBJ2-3; 9 bases are a match to TRBD2. The CDR3 is made up of 13 amino acids. The germline gives CDR1 LNHDA, CDR2 SQIVND (reference sequence). In nucleotides, the CDR3 is TGTGCAGCTAGGACTAGCGGCACAGATACGCAGTATTTT. Translation gives CAARTSGTDTQYF. The whole variable domain, remainder taken from reference TRBV19 and TRBJ2-3, is DGGITQSPKYLFRKEGQNVTLSCEQNLNHDAMYWYRQDPGQGLRLIYYSQIVNDFQKGDIAEGYSVSREKKESFPLTVTSAQKNPTAFYLCAARTSGTDTQYFGPGTRLTVL.

The gene calls are TRBV30 and TRBJ2-1, with TRBD2 identical over 13 bases. Germline CDR1 is GTSNPN and CDR2 is SVGIG (reference sequence). The length of the CDR3 is 14 residues. The ends lost 4 bases at V and 9 bases at J; junction bases unmatched: 6. CDR3 nucleotide sequence: TGTGCCTGGACTAGACTAGCGGGAGGTTCTGAGCAGTTCTTC. This encodes CAWTRLAGGSEQFF.

J is TRBJ1-2 and V is TRBV7-2; TRBD1 is a possible D gene (5 bases). Germline values: CDR1 SGHTA, CDR2 FQGNSA. The CDR3 sequence is 12 residues long. V dropped 7 bases and J dropped 8 bases, with 14 bases sitting between them. CDR3 loop: CASTAGPLGYTF. CDR3 in DNA: TGTGCCAGCACCGCGGGGCCGCTGGGCTACACCTTC.

The chain employs TRBV27 and TRBJ2-7, with D possibly TRBD2 on 6 matching bases. The germline gives CDR1 MNHEY, CDR2 SMNVEV (reference sequence). Trimming removed 7 bases from V and 2 bases from J, with 18 bases in between. This CDR3 has 15 residues. In nucleotides, the CDR3 is TGTGCCAGCACCCCCTTCGCGGGGACCGCCTACGAGCAGTACTTC. It encodes CASTPFAGTAYEQYF.

This clone occurred once. V is TRBV5-1 and J is TRBJ2-3, with D possibly TRBD2 on 5 matching bases. The CDR3 sequence is 16 residues long. Germline values: CDR1 SGHRS, CDR2 YFSETQ. V was pared by 5 bases and J by 4 bases, with 20 bases between. The CDR3 DNA reads as TGCGCCAGCAGGTTTGGCACCTCGGGGTGGCCAGATACGCAGTATTTT. Encoded protein: CASRFGTSGWPDTQYF.

The chain has TRBV27 and TRBJ2-7; D may be TRBD2 (6 bases). Deletions cut 4 bases from V and 0 bases from J, with 10 bases between. CDR1 is MNHEY and CDR2 is SMNVEV in the germline V gene (reference sequence). This CDR3 has 14 residues. The CDR3 sequence is CASSSRTTSYEQYF. The CDR3 region has the DNA TGTGCCAGCAGTTCTAGGACTACCTCCTACGAGCAGTACTTC.

V usage is TRBV6-6 and J usage is TRBJ2-2; 9 bases line up with TRBD2. V lost 0 bases, J lost 6 bases, and 2 bases stayed unmatched. Germline CDR1 is MNHNY and CDR2 is SVGAGI (reference sequence). This CDR3 region has 15 residues. As DNA, the CDR3 is TGTGCCAGCAGTTACTCACGCGGGAGGGCCGGGGAGCTGTTTTTT. The encoded protein is CASSYSRGRAGELFF.

This chain links TRBV6-1 with TRBJ2-7; maybe TRBD2 (7 bases). The V end was cut by 5 bases, the J end by 6 bases, with 20 bases between. Germline values: CDR1 MNHNS, CDR2 SASEGT. This CDR3 is 15 amino acids long. The CDR3 is CASSSPDRTGGEQYF. The DNA for the CDR3 is TGTGCCAGCAGTTCACCCGACAGGACGGGGGGCGAGCAGTACTTC.

The V call is TRBV6-4, the J call TRBJ1-2, with TRBD1 matching over 11 bases. CDR1 is MRHNA, CDR2 SNTAGT, per germline. Germline trimming cut 6 bases from V and 8 bases from J; bases unmatched to any gene: 8. The CDR3 length is 14 residues. The CDR3 here is CASRGPGQGVGYTF. For the CDR3, the DNA is TGTGCCAGCAGGGGACCGGGACAGGGGGTCGGCTACACCTTC.

This chain uses TRBV28 with TRBJ1-1, with TRBD1 identical over 9 bases. CDR3 length: 13 residues. Germline V gene sequence: CDR1 MDHEN, CDR2 SYDVKM. V trimming: 2 bases; J trimming: 8 bases; junction bases outside the gene matches: 3. DNA of the CDR3: TGTGCCAGCAGTTTACGGGGGACAGGGGAAGCTTTCTTT. Amino acid sequence: CASSLRGTGEAFF.

V gene TRBV4-3 combines with J gene TRBJ2-5; possible D gene TRBD1, 5 bases. V lost 0 bases, J lost 1 base, and 9 bases lay in between. There are 15 residues in the CDR3. Germline V gene data show CDR1 as LGHNA and CDR2 as YSLEER. The CDR3, as DNA: TGCGCCAGCAGCCAAGATCGAGACAGCCAAGAGACCCAGTACTTC. The encoded protein is CASSQDRDSQETQYF.

The chain joins TRBV5-1 to TRBJ2-2; 10 bases map to TRBD2. The CDR3 loop spans 17 amino acids. V shed 3 bases, J shed 3 bases, and the junction held 8 bases outside the gene matches. Germline V lookup: CDR1 SGHRS, CDR2 YFSETQ. The CDR3 sequence: CASSSTSAGGDTGELFF. The DNA for the CDR3 is TGCGCCAGCAGCTCGACCTCAGCGGGAGGGGACACCGGGGAGCTGTTTTTT.

The rearrangement uses TRBV7-7 and TRBJ2-5; 13 nucleotides line up with TRBD2. This CDR3 comprises 19 residues. The V segment lost 4 bases and the J segment 4 bases; nucleotides outside the gene matches: 15. Per germline, CDR1 SSHAT and CDR2 FNYEAQ (reference sequence). The CDR3 is CASSSNGLAGVLGRETQYF. CDR3 bases: TGTGCCAGCAGCTCCAATGGACTAGCGGGAGTGTTGGGGAGAGAGACCCAGTACTTC. Based on the CDR3 plus reference TRBV7-7 and TRBJ2-5, the full variable domain is GAGVSQSPRYKVTKRGQDVTLRCDPISSHATLYWYQQALGQGPEFLTYFNYEAQPDKSGLPSDRFSAERPEGSISTLTIQRTEQRDSAMYRCASSSNGLAGVLGRETQYFGPGTRLLVL.

This sequence joins TRBV7-6 and TRBJ2-2; tentatively, D is TRBD1 (6 bases). V lost 2 bases to trimming and J lost 3 bases, with 13 bases between them. The V gene's germline CDR1 is SGHVS and CDR2 FNYEAQ. The CDR3 is made up of 16 amino acids. CDR3 in amino acids: CASSLQGLSDTGELFF. As DNA, the CDR3 is TGTGCCAGCAGCTTACAGGGGTTGTCGGACACCGGGGAGCTGTTTTTT. The variable domain in full, completed from reference TRBV7-6 and TRBJ2-2, reads GAGVSQSPRYKVTKRGQDVALRCDPISGHVSLYWYRQALGQGPEFLTYFNYEAQQDKSGLPNDRFSAERPEGSISTLTIQRTEQRDSAMYRCASSLQGLSDTGELFFGEGSRLTVL.

This chain links TRBV7-9 with TRBJ2-5; D not resolved. Germline V lookup: CDR1 SEHNR, CDR2 FQNEAQ (reference sequence). This CDR3 region has 17 residues. The V gene lost 0 bases and the J gene lost 2 bases, with 16 bases spanning the gap. The CDR3 coding sequence is TGTGCCAGCAGCTTAGCGAGCGCGGCAGTCAGACAAGAGACCCAGTACTTC. Protein product: CASSLASAAVRQETQYF. Full variable domain (remainder filled in from reference TRBV7-9 and TRBJ2-5): DTGVSQNPRHKITKRGQNVTFRCDPISEHNRLYWYRQTLGQGPEFLTYFQNEAQLEKSRLLSDRFSAERPKGSFSTLEIQRTEQGDSAMYLCASSLASAAVRQETQYFGPGTRLLVL.

The rearrangement uses TRBV7-9 and TRBJ1-1; weak D call: TRBD1 (5 bases). The CDR3 length is 15 residues. Per germline, CDR1 SEHNR and CDR2 FQNEAQ (reference sequence). With 3 bases removed from V and 3 bases from J, the gap between germline ends came to 14 bases. CDR3 DNA: TGTGCCAGCAGCTTTAAGCAGGGTTGGCACACTGAAGCTTTCTTT. This codes for CASSFKQGWHTEAFF. The full variable domain, with the rest looked up from reference TRBV7-9 and TRBJ1-1, is DTGVSQNPRHKITKRGQNVTFRCDPISEHNRLYWYRQTLGQGPEFLTYFQNEAQLEKSRLLSDRFSAERPKGSFSTLEIQRTEQGDSAMYLCASSFKQGWHTEAFFGQGTRLTVV.

V gene TRBV15 combines with J gene TRBJ2-2; no definite D call. Trimming pared 0 bases from V and 1 base from J, leaving 12 bases between. CDR1 is LNHNV and CDR2 is YYDKDF in the germline V gene (reference sequence). There are 17 residues in the CDR3. CDR3 sequence: CATSRDIVQMNTGELFF. In DNA, the CDR3 is TGTGCCACCAGCAGAGATATTGTACAGATGAACACCGGGGAGCTGTTTTTT.

This sequence joins TRBV30 and TRBJ1-1, with D tentatively TRBD1 (5 bases). Trimming shortened V by 2 bases and J by 0 bases, and 10 bases separated the two germline ends. The CDR3 length is 14 residues. Germline V CDR1 and CDR2: GTSNPN, SVGIG (reference sequence). The CDR3 sequence: CAWSRGGLNTEAFF. The CDR3 region has the DNA TGTGCCTGGAGTCGGGGGGGGTTGAACACTGAAGCTTTCTTT.

The CDR3 protein is CASSLAGGPRDTQYF. As DNA, the CDR3 is TGTGCCAGCAGTTTAGCGGGAGGCCCCCGAGATACGCAGTATTTT. The chain combines TRBV28 with TRBJ2-3; 8 nucleotides line up with TRBD2. Germline loops: CDR1 MDHEN, CDR2 SYDVKM. V lost 2 bases to trimming and J lost 5 bases; unmatched junction nucleotides: 6. The CDR3 extends over 15 amino acids.

This sequence joins TRBV5-4 and TRBJ1-2; D is ambiguous. The ends were cut back, 0 bases at V and 7 bases at J, with 16 bases in the middle. Germline V CDR1 and CDR2: SGHNT, YYREEE (reference sequence). There are 15 residues in the CDR3. This CDR3 is CASSLEGLGGLGYTF. DNA of the CDR3: TGTGCCAGCAGCTTGGAAGGACTCGGCGGTCTTGGCTACACCTTC.